These 24 T cell receptor beta chains came from one sample sequenced in a study of control samples from healthy donors and cancer patients. The protocol was immunoSEQ multiplex PCR, while the TCRdb copy is restricted to in-frame clones and leaves out a portion. The sample has about 190,000 clones; 85% to 95% are singletons. Source material: blood. These receptors were taken from a man aged 18-30 years in good health.

This rearrangement joins TRBV30 to TRBJ2-3; 13 bases map to TRBD2. V trimming: 0 bases; J trimming: 3 bases; junction bases outside the gene matches: 6. The CDR3 consists of 17 residues. In germline, CDR1 is GTSNPN, CDR2 SVGIG (reference sequence). The CDR3 DNA follows: TGTGCCTGGAGTGTACGAAGACTAGCGGGGGGTACAGATACGCAGTATTTT. Translating it yields CAWSVRRLAGGTDTQYF.

In DNA, the CDR3 is TGTGCCAGCAGTTTTGGGGCTGAAGCTTTCTTT. Protein sequence: CASSFGAEAFF. The chain combines TRBV12-3 or TRBV12-4 with TRBJ1-1; D is unclear. With 3 bases removed from V and 6 bases from J, the gap between germline ends came to 5 bases. The CDR3 covers 11 residues.

In its sample, this clone was seen a few times. The chain employs TRBV7-3 and TRBJ1-6, with 8 bases fitting TRBD1. The CDR3 spans 14 residues. J lost 7 bases, V lost 5 bases, and 4 bases had no gene match. Per the germline V gene, CDR1 is SGHTA and CDR2 is FQGTGA. CDR3 loop: CASSRQGSNSPLHF. The CDR3 DNA reads TGTGCCAGCAGCCGACAGGGGAGCAATTCACCCCTCCACTTT.

V and J are TRBV5-6 and TRBJ2-3, with 11 bases fitting TRBD2. CDR1 SGHDT and CDR2 YYEEEE come from the germline V gene. Unmatched junction bases numbered 8, after V lost 4 bases and J lost 7 bases. CDR3 length: 15 amino acids. The DNA for the CDR3 is TGTGCCAGCAGCCCGTTTAGCGGGGGGGCTCATACGCAGTATTTT. This translates into CASSPFSGGAHTQYF.

The chain uses TRBV19 and TRBJ2-5; D unclear. Germline V gene data show CDR1 as LNHDA and CDR2 as SQIVND (reference sequence). This CDR3 has 13 amino acids. Trimming shortened V by 1 base and J by 3 bases, and 6 bases separated the two germline ends. DNA for the CDR3: TGTGCCAGTAGTATAGGCGAGAAAGAGACCCAGTACTTC. Its translation: CASSIGEKETQYF.

CDR3 sequence reads: CASSQELKGTPRLRDSPLHF. CDR3 nucleotide sequence: TGCGCCAGCAGCCAAGAATTAAAAGGGACACCTCGCCTCCGGGATTCACCCCTCCACTTT. This chain connects TRBV4-1 to TRBJ1-6; D perhaps matches TRBD1 (6 bases). V dropped 0 bases and J dropped 8 bases, with 26 bases sitting between them. The germline gives CDR1 MGHRA, CDR2 YSYEKL. The CDR3 consists of 20 residues.

J is TRBJ1-1 and V is TRBV5-1; 11 bases agree with TRBD1. The ends lost 1 base at V and 5 bases at J; junction bases unmatched: 16. The CDR3 runs 19 residues. Germline V gives CDR1 SGHRS, CDR2 YFSETQ. The CDR3 sequence is CASSLRVRTGGAGGTEAFF. In DNA, the CDR3 is TGCGCCAGCAGCTTGCGCGTAAGGACAGGGGGCGCGGGTGGGACTGAAGCTTTCTTT.

V is TRBV2 and J is TRBJ2-7; D perhaps matches TRBD1 (8 bases). The germline CDR1 and CDR2 sequences are SNHLY and FYNNEI. The CDR3 has 12 amino acids. V shed 5 bases and J shed 7 bases, with 12 bases lying between them. The CDR3 region is CASSIQGGEQYF. For the CDR3, the DNA is TGTGCCAGCAGTATACAGGGGGGGGAGCAGTACTTC.

This chain links TRBV24-1 with TRBJ2-7; D remains ambiguous. In germline, CDR1 is KGHDR, CDR2 SFDVKD. Trimming took 4 bases from V and 5 from J, leaving 2 bases between them. The CDR3 extends over 10 amino acids. CDR3 DNA: TGTGCCACCAGTGAAAACGAGCAGTACTTC. Amino acid sequence: CATSENEQYF.

The chain employs TRBV2 and TRBJ2-2, with TRBD1 identical over 7 bases. V shed 9 bases and J 3 bases; nucleotides not matched to a gene: 7. This CDR3 contains 14 residues. Germline assignment: CDR1 SNHLY and CDR2 FYNNEI. CDR3 residues: CASYGDRDTGELFF. In DNA, the CDR3 is TGTGCCAGTTACGGGGACAGAGACACCGGGGAGCTGTTTTTT. The entire variable domain, with the rest obtained from reference TRBV2 and TRBJ2-2, is as follows: EPEVTQTPSHQVTQMGQEVILRCVPISNHLYFYWYRQILGQKVEFLVSFYNNEISEKSEIFDDQFSVERPDGSNFTLKIRSTKLEDSAMYFCASYGDRDTGELFFGEGSRLTVL.

V gene TRBV5-1 combines with J gene TRBJ1-1, with TRBD1 matching 10 bases. The V and J ends lost 0 bases and 12 bases, in that order; junction bases with no gene match: 8. Germline values: CDR1 SGHRS, CDR2 YFSETQ. This CDR3 is 14 amino acids long. The CDR3 DNA reads as TGCGCCAGCAGCTTGGGACAGGGGGCGTTTGATCCTTTCTTT. Translating it yields CASSLGQGAFDPFF.

V usage is TRBV21-1 and J usage is TRBJ1-4; TRBD1, the D gene given by the table, was not confirmed from the DNA. TRBV21-1 counts as a pseudogene. The CDR3 extends over 18 amino acids. The CDR3: CASSNLYLYRADNEKLFF. The CDR3 coding sequence is TGTGCCAGCAGCAATTTGTATTTGTACAGGGCCGATAATGAAAAACTGTTTTTT.

The rearrangement uses TRBV2 and TRBJ2-2; 9 bases are a match to TRBD2. V dropped 3 bases and J dropped 5; count of bases not matched to a gene: 7. Looked up from germline, CDR1 is SNHLY and CDR2 is FYNNEI. This CDR3 is 16 amino acids long. CDR3 sequence reads: CASSDLGLAGTGELFF. Written as DNA, the CDR3 is TGTGCCAGCAGTGATTTGGGGCTAGCGGGGACCGGGGAGCTGTTTTTT.

The CDR3 here is CSVAPGDIADTQYF. DNA for the CDR3: TGCAGCGTTGCCCCGGGAGACATTGCAGATACGCAGTATTTT. The V and J genes are TRBV29-1 and TRBJ2-3, with TRBD2 as a possible D gene (6 bases). Trimming left V 4 bases short and J 4 bases short, with 15 bases between. The germline V gene encodes CDR1 SQVTM and CDR2 ANQGSEA. This CDR3 is 14 amino acids long.

The table lists this clone with a count of one. The chain is built from TRBV21-1 and TRBJ2-6. TRBV21-1 is shown as a pseudogene. The CDR3 has 17 amino acids. Written as DNA, the CDR3 is TGTGCCAGCAGCCCCCGGACGGTGAACTCTGGGGCCAACGTCCTGACTTTC. Residues: CASSPRTVNSGANVLTF.

This chain connects TRBV5-4 to TRBJ1-1; the D is unclear. V lost 3 bases, J lost 4 bases, and 10 bases lay in between. Germline V lookup: CDR1 SGHNT, CDR2 YYREEE (reference sequence). This CDR3 comprises 13 residues. The CDR3 sequence: CASSYGPSTEAFF. The CDR3 coding sequence is TGTGCCAGCAGCTACGGACCGAGCACTGAAGCTTTCTTT.

The V gene is TRBV11-1, the J gene TRBJ2-7; tentatively, D is TRBD1 (5 bases). CDR3 length: 13 residues. Germline values: CDR1 SGHAT, CDR2 FQDESV (reference sequence). Trimming removed 1 base from V and 2 bases from J, with 6 bases in between. This CDR3 reads CASSLDRTYEQYF. The CDR3 region has the DNA TGTGCCAGCAGCTTAGACAGGACCTACGAGCAGTACTTC. The whole variable domain, remainder taken from reference TRBV11-1 and TRBJ2-7, is EAEVAQSPRYKITEKSQAVAFWCDPISGHATLYWYRQILGQGPELLVQFQDESVVDDSQLPKDRFSAERLKGVDSTLKIQPAELGDSAMYLCASSLDRTYEQYFGPGTRLTVT.

J is TRBJ1-1 and V is TRBV12-3 or TRBV12-4; D not certain. CDR3 length equals 11 residues. Between the trimmed V and J ends, which lost 1 base and 7 bases, there was a span of 4 bases. In DNA form, the CDR3 reads TGTGCCAGCAGTTTAGTAAATGAAGCTTTCTTT. It specifies CASSLVNEAFF.

V and J are TRBV5-5 and TRBJ2-5, with 11 bases lining up with TRBD2. CDR1 is SGHKS and CDR2 is YYEKEE in the germline V gene (reference sequence). CDR3 size: 16 residues. V dropped 3 bases and J dropped 3; count of bases not matched to a gene: 7. The CDR3 nucleotides read TGTGCCAGCAGCTCACGACCGGGACTAGCGGAAGAGACCCAGTACTTC. Its protein is CASSSRPGLAEETQYF.

This chain links TRBV7-8 with TRBJ2-3; D is undetermined. The CDR3 loop spans 12 amino acids. Trimming stripped 5 bases from V and 4 bases from J, with 7 bases between. Germline V gene lookup returns CDR1 SGHVS and CDR2 FQNEAQ. The CDR3 loop reads CASSHPPDTQYF. DNA of the CDR3: TGTGCCAGCAGCCACCCCCCAGATACGCAGTATTTT.

This chain uses TRBV5-4 with TRBJ2-3; D may be TRBD1 or TRBD2 (5 bases each). The CDR3 consists of 16 residues. Germline CDR1 is SGHNT and CDR2 is YYREEE (reference sequence). V shed 4 bases and J shed 2 bases, with 17 bases lying between them. The CDR3: CASSPGTLRDTDTQYF. For the CDR3, the DNA is TGTGCCAGCAGCCCTGGGACCCTCCGGGACACAGATACGCAGTATTTT.

V and J are TRBV11-2 and TRBJ2-3, with D possibly being TRBD2 (6 bases). The CDR3 has 14 amino acids. The germline gives CDR1 SGHAT, CDR2 FQNNGV. The ends were cut back, 8 bases at V and 2 bases at J, with 14 bases in the middle. DNA for the CDR3: TGTGCCAGCGGTTGCGGCGGGGCCACAGATACGCAGTATTTT. It is translated as CASGCGGATDTQYF.

This chain links TRBV3-1 (or the pseudogene TRBV3-2) with TRBJ2-3; D remains ambiguous. This CDR3 comprises 15 residues. The V and J ends lost 2 bases and 2 bases respectively, with 11 bases between them. Germline assignment: CDR1 LGHDT and CDR2 YNNKEL (reference sequence). CDR3 in amino acids: CASSQWNSNTDTQYF. In DNA, the CDR3 is TGTGCCAGCAGCCAATGGAACTCCAACACAGATACGCAGTATTTT.

The genes are TRBV19 and TRBJ1-5; D may be TRBD1 (5 bases). This CDR3 is 15 amino acids long. Trimming cost V 6 bases and J 3 bases, with 15 bases left between them. CDR1 and CDR2 from the germline V gene are LNHDA and SQIVND (reference sequence). CDR3 nucleotide sequence: TGTGCCAGTAGGATCCGGGACGGCTTCAATCAGCCCCAGCATTTT. It yields the protein CASRIRDGFNQPQHF.